The 29 T cell receptor beta chains in this list originate from one sample, sequenced in a study of liver allograft versus peripheral blood T cells. Study summary: Intrahepatic T cell receptor repertoires from transplanted livers were compared against repertoires in recipients' peripheral blood.

TCRdb fed the reads into MiXCR, producing one record per CDR3 protein. The profile shows about 10,000 distinct CDR3 sequences, about 23% of them singletons. The origin of the receptors is a human patient who had a liver transplant. Some of the T cells might come from the graft donor.

This clonotype counts as medium-sized. The rearrangement joins TRBV18 to TRBJ2-7, with D maybe TRBD1 (6 bases). In germline, CDR1 is KGHSH, CDR2 LQKENI. The CDR3 length is 15 residues. Trimming shortened V by 2 bases and J by 0 bases, and 11 bases separated the two germline ends. CDR3 sequence reads: CASSPAGTPSYEQYF. The CDR3 nucleotides are TGTGCCAGCTCACCAGCCGGGACACCCTCCTACGAGCAGTACTTC.

This clonotype is medium-sized within its sample. In DNA form, the CDR3 reads TGTGCCATCAGTGAGTCGACTAGCGGGAGTTACGAGCAGTACTTC. The encoded protein is CAISESTSGSYEQYF. This rearrangement joins TRBV10-3 to TRBJ2-7; 12 positions match TRBD2. This CDR3 comprises 15 residues. The J segment lost 4 bases and the V segment lost 0 bases, leaving 1 base of the junction unmatched. Per the germline V gene, CDR1 is ENHRY and CDR2 is SYGVKD.

The V call is TRBV20-1, the J call TRBJ2-7, with unresolved D. Germline V gives CDR1 DFQATT, CDR2 SNEGSKA (reference sequence). This CDR3 is built from 12 residues. Trimming stripped 3 bases from V and 3 bases from J, with 9 bases between. The chain's CDR3 is CSARASDYEQYF. The CDR3 DNA follows: TGCAGTGCTAGGGCTAGTGACTACGAGCAGTACTTC.

Written as DNA, the CDR3 is TGTGCCAGCAGCTTGACAGGCCAGCTGTCCACGCAGTATTTT. Its protein product is CASSLTGQLSTQYF. This chain links TRBV7-9 with TRBJ2-3; maybe TRBD1 (6 bases). Germline V gene sequence: CDR1 SEHNR, CDR2 FQNEAQ (reference sequence). V was trimmed by 3 bases and J by 9 bases, leaving 16 bases between them. The CDR3 consists of 14 residues.

This clonotype was counted ten times or more. This sequence joins TRBV6-1 and TRBJ1-1; no reliable D call. V shed 4 bases and J shed 0 bases, with 6 bases lying between them. The germline CDR1 and CDR2 sequences are MNHNS and SASEGT. The CDR3 has 13 amino acids. CDR3: CASSGVVNTEAFF. The CDR3 region has the DNA TGTGCCAGCAGTGGGGTAGTGAACACTGAAGCTTTCTTT.

This clonotype has more than one count but fewer than ten. V and J are TRBV7-9 and TRBJ1-3, with D hard to call. The CDR3 covers 17 residues. Germline V gene lookup returns CDR1 SEHNR and CDR2 FQNEAQ (reference sequence). V was shortened by 5 bases and J by 3 bases, with 20 bases between the two germline ends. Here the CDR3 reads CASSTPITTTHGNTIYF. Written as DNA, the CDR3 is TGTGCCAGCAGCACCCCGATCACAACCACCCATGGAAACACCATATATTTT.

This rearrangement joins TRBV7-9 to TRBJ2-7; D is perhaps TRBD2 (6 bases). Germline V gene sequence: CDR1 SEHNR, CDR2 FQNEAQ (reference sequence). V was cut by 5 bases and J by 7 bases, with 18 bases left in between. The CDR3 is 14 amino acids. The DNA for the CDR3 is TGTGCCAGCAGCCCTCAAGCCGGGGGTTATGAGCAGTACTTC. Amino acids: CASSPQAGGYEQYF.

This clonotype counts as medium-sized. J is TRBJ2-3 and V is TRBV24-1; D may be TRBD1 (6 bases). Trimming shortened V by 12 bases and J by 7 bases, and 19 bases separated the two germline ends. CDR1 and CDR2 from the germline V gene are KGHDR and SFDVKD. CDR3 size: 13 residues. CDR3 nucleotide sequence: TGTGCCTCCCAGGGGCCGCAAACCCATACGCAGTATTTT. Protein product: CASQGPQTHTQYF.

This clonotype qualifies as medium-sized. The chain links TRBV18 to TRBJ1-2, with a weak D call TRBD1 (5 bases). The CDR3 extends over 15 amino acids. CDR1 is KGHSH, CDR2 LQKENI, per germline. V was shortened by 4 bases and J by 2 bases, with 14 bases between the two germline ends. This chain's CDR3 is CASSLTSGDNYGYTF. CDR3 nucleotides: TGTGCCAGCTCACTTACCTCCGGGGACAACTATGGCTACACCTTC.

This clonotype came up a few times. J is TRBJ2-7 and V is TRBV20-1; 11 bases agree with TRBD2. Looked up from germline, CDR1 is DFQATT and CDR2 is SNEGSKA (reference sequence). This CDR3 has 17 residues. V shed 4 bases and J 5 bases; nucleotides not matched to a gene: 16. The CDR3: CSATKMGTSGGPNEQYF. The CDR3 coding sequence is TGCAGTGCTACTAAAATGGGGACTAGCGGAGGGCCAAACGAGCAGTACTTC.

J is TRBJ2-2 and V is TRBV2; D not resolved. CDR1 is SNHLY and CDR2 is FYNNEI in the germline V gene. V was clipped by 8 bases and J by 4 bases, with 14 bases between them. CDR3 length: 14 residues. The CDR3 loop reads CASRSLALTGELFF. The CDR3 DNA reads TGTGCCAGCCGTTCTTTGGCGCTCACCGGGGAGCTGTTTTTT.

This clonotype has a handful of counts. The chain employs TRBV12-5 and TRBJ2-2, with 12 bases matching TRBD2. The CDR3 is made up of 14 amino acids. Germline V gives CDR1 LGHNT, CDR2 FRNRAP. V lost 8 bases to trimming and J lost 3 bases; unmatched junction nucleotides: 1. The CDR3 DNA sequence: TGTGCTAGTCTAGCGGGAGGGGACACCGGGGAGCTGTTTTTT. Its translation: CASLAGGDTGELFF.

Only a few counts were recorded for this clonotype. The rearrangement uses TRBV20-1 and TRBJ1-2; D gene ambiguous. The CDR3 has 14 residues. The germline gives CDR1 DFQATT, CDR2 SNEGSKA (reference sequence). V gave up 6 bases and J gave up 7 bases, with 21 bases separating them. The CDR3 region is CSATRGPNWSGYTF. CDR3 sequence (DNA): TGCAGTGCCACCCGAGGACCAAACTGGAGTGGCTACACCTTC.

This clonotype was counted between two and nine times. This rearrangement joins TRBV14 to TRBJ2-7; D unclear. The CDR3 totals 12 residues. V was pared by 4 bases and J by 3 bases, with 7 bases between. The germline CDR1 and CDR2 sequences are SGHDN and FVKESK. The CDR3 spells CASSLGVYEQYF. The CDR3 DNA follows: TGTGCCAGCAGCCTTGGGGTCTACGAGCAGTACTTC. Full variable domain (rest looked up from reference TRBV14 and TRBJ2-7): EAGVTQFPSHSVIEKGQTVTLRCDPISGHDNLYWYRRVMGKEIKFLLHFVKESKQDESGMPNNRFLAERTGGTYSTLKVQPAELEDSGVYFCASSLGVYEQYFGPGTRLTVT.

A few counts support this clonotype. The chain couples TRBV19 to TRBJ2-6, with D possibly being TRBD2 (5 bases). Trimming took 7 bases from V and 0 from J, leaving 16 bases between them. CDR3 length: 17 residues. Germline V CDR1 and CDR2: LNHDA, SQIVND (reference sequence). The chain's CDR3 is CASNPLRVSSGANVLTF. CDR3 in DNA: TGTGCCAGTAACCCCCTGCGGGTTTCCTCTGGGGCCAACGTCCTGACTTTC.

The chain links TRBV5-6 to TRBJ2-5, with a possible D match to TRBD2 (6 bases). CDR1 and CDR2 (germline): SGHDT, YYEEEE. V was clipped by 3 bases and J by 5 bases, with 11 bases between them. The CDR3 sequence is 13 residues long. The CDR3 DNA is TGTGCCAGCAGCTCCGGAGGGAGGGAGACCCAGTACTTC. Translation gives CASSSGGRETQYF.

This clonotype was observed a single time. A much larger clone sits a single nucleotide away, making a read error possible. The V gene is TRBV6-2 or TRBV6-3, the J gene TRBJ1-2; unclear D gene. CDR1 is MNHEY and CDR2 is SVGEGT in the germline V gene. This CDR3 has 13 amino acids. In DNA form, the CDR3 reads TGTGTCAGCAGCATCGTACTTAACTATGGCTACACCTTC. The encoded protein is CVSSIVLNYGYTF.

The V call is TRBV20-1, the J call TRBJ1-6; TRBD1 agrees at 8 bases. V trimming: 2 bases; J trimming: 8 bases; junction bases outside the gene matches: 8. CDR1 and CDR2 from the germline V gene are DFQATT and SNEGSKA (reference sequence). The length of the CDR3 is 15 residues. CDR3 region: CSARRQGLIDSPLHF. CDR3 in DNA: TGCAGTGCTAGACGACAGGGGTTAATTGATTCACCCCTCCACTTT.

The genes are TRBV30 and TRBJ1-1, with D tentatively TRBD1 (5 bases). Trimming stripped 3 bases from V and 4 bases from J, with 9 bases between. The CDR3 runs 12 residues. Per the germline V gene, CDR1 is GTSNPN and CDR2 is SVGIG (reference sequence). CDR3 sequence: CAWRGDFTEAFF. The CDR3, as DNA: TGTGCCTGGAGGGGGGACTTCACTGAAGCTTTCTTT.

The J gene is TRBJ1-1, the V gene TRBV6-1, with no clear D. V was shortened by 4 bases and J by 3 bases, with 15 bases between the two germline ends. Per germline, CDR1 MNHNS and CDR2 SASEGT. The CDR3 runs to 15 residues. CDR3 DNA: TGTGCCAGCAGTGTCTTAAATCACCGGGACACTGAAGCTTTCTTT. Protein sequence: CASSVLNHRDTEAFF.

This clonotype is labeled medium-sized (0.01 to 0.1%). The CDR3 loop is CASSFEGYNSPLHF. The CDR3 nucleotides are TGTGCCAGCAGTTTTGAGGGGTATAATTCACCCCTCCACTTT. This sequence joins TRBV6-2 or TRBV6-3 and TRBJ1-6; D is perhaps TRBD1 (5 bases). The CDR3 has 14 amino acids. V was clipped by 4 bases and J by 4 bases, with 8 bases between them. Germline V gives CDR1 MNHEY, CDR2 SVGEGT.

This clonotype was counted a few times. V usage is TRBV30 and J usage is TRBJ1-4; 7 bases fit TRBD1. The CDR3 covers 13 residues. The germline V gene encodes CDR1 GTSNPN and CDR2 SVGIG (reference sequence). The V and J ends lost 3 bases and 8 bases, in that order; junction bases with no gene match: 6. Here the CDR3 reads CAWSSGQWEKLFF. The CDR3 DNA reads as TGTGCCTGGAGCTCGGGACAGTGGGAAAAACTGTTTTTT. The full variable domain, in which reference TRBV30 and TRBJ1-4 provide the parts outside the CDR3, is SQTIHQWPATLVQPVGSPLSLECTVEGTSNPNLYWYRQAAGRGLQLLFYSVGIGQISSEVPQNLSASRPQDRQFILSSKKLLLSDSGFYLCAWSSGQWEKLFFGSGTQLSVL.

The J gene is TRBJ2-2, the V gene TRBV20-1; the match to TRBD1 covers 7 bases. Germline CDR1 reads DFQATT; CDR2 reads SNEGSKA (reference sequence). V lost 6 bases and J lost 0; bases outside the gene matches: 10. The CDR3 length is 16 residues. In nucleotides, the CDR3 is TGCAGTGCGAGGAAACAGGGGTCACCGAACACCGGGGAGCTGTTTTTT. It encodes CSARKQGSPNTGELFF.

This clonotype has just a few counts. One junction end disagrees with the germline gene, perhaps due to a read error. The chain employs TRBV20-1 and TRBJ2-7, with TRBD1 as a possible D gene (6 bases). The CDR3 contains 14 residues. The germline CDR1 and CDR2 sequences are DFQATT and SNEGSKA (reference sequence). The CDR3 nucleotides read TGCAGTGCTAGAGGAGCAGGGGCCCTCTACGAACAGTACTTC. Translating gives CSARGAGALYEQYF.

V gene TRBV20-1 combines with J gene TRBJ1-2; 11 nucleotides align to TRBD1. Trimming at V came to 5 bases and at J to 8 bases, leaving 16 bases not matched to a gene. From germline, CDR1 is DFQATT and CDR2 SNEGSKA (reference sequence). This CDR3 is built from 16 residues. CDR3 amino acids: CSAPEKPGQGAQGYTF. DNA for the CDR3: TGCAGTGCTCCTGAAAAGCCAGGACAGGGGGCGCAGGGCTACACCTTC.

With respect to this clonotype: A much larger clone is a single base away; this may be a read error. Here the CDR3 omits its conserved ending phenylalanine or tryptophan, so a read error is the likely source. The chain couples TRBV6-2 or TRBV6-3 to TRBJ1-6; D is perhaps TRBD1 (6 bases). Trimming took off 0 bases at V and 7 bases at J, with 10 bases between the two ends. This CDR3 is built from 15 residues. The germline V gene encodes CDR1 MNHEY and CDR2 SVGEGT. The DNA for the CDR3 is TGTGCCAGCAGTTACTCGAGGACAGTAAATTCACCCCTCCACATT. Protein sequence: CASSYSRTVNSPLHI.

V is TRBV20-1 and J is TRBJ1-2; D may be TRBD1 (6 bases). V lost 3 bases and J 4 bases, leaving 24 bases between the germline ends. This CDR3 contains 17 residues. Germline V gene data show CDR1 as DFQATT and CDR2 as SNEGSKA (reference sequence). The DNA for the CDR3 is TGCAGTGCTAGCCCTCCGGGGACATCGGGCAGGGGCTATGGCTACACCTTC. This sequence encodes CSASPPGTSGRGYGYTF.

This clonotype came up many times. This chain joins TRBV10-3 and TRBJ2-1, with D unclear. The CDR3 is made up of 12 amino acids. Trimming removed 10 bases at V and 12 bases at J, with 19 bases between. From germline, CDR1 is ENHRY and CDR2 SYGVKD. The CDR3 DNA sequence: TGTGCCACCACCCGAGCCCCCCCAGGGCAGTTCTTC. It is translated as CATTRAPPGQFF.

DNA for the CDR3: TGCAGTGCTAGAGTCGGGGCCCGAAGTTCCTACGAGCAGTACTTC. As protein: CSARVGARSSYEQYF. The V gene is TRBV20-1, the J gene TRBJ2-7; D might be TRBD1 or TRBD2, each matching 5 bases. The CDR3 length is 15 residues. V lost 1 base, J lost 1 base, and 14 bases lay in between. CDR1 DFQATT and CDR2 SNEGSKA come from the germline V gene (reference sequence).